The T cell receptor beta chain under discussion was sequenced for a study of spatial heterogeneity in lung cancer. Time point denoted: sample taken at primary tumor resection. The donor group consisted of under 95 patients who had untreated, early-stage non-small cell lung cancer. Regarding the study as a whole: Mutation counts in tumors were tracked by counts of expanded intratumoral alpha and beta TCRs.

The V end lost 2 bases, the J end lost 7 bases, and 17 bases lay between the germline ends. CDR1 is MDHEN and CDR2 is SYDVKM in the germline V gene. This CDR3 comprises 15 residues. There are a few counts of this clonotype. Its antigen is not known. TCRdb processed the 5' RACE reads anew with MiXCR; each CDR3 protein has one entry. Among about 27,000 distinct CDR3 sequences, more than 5.5% were seen once, and the ten largest hold over 20%. The J gene is TRBJ1-1, the V gene TRBV28; D remains ambiguous. This material consisted of lung tumor tissue, taken at surgery. This clonotype was obtained from a male donor with early-stage non-small cell lung cancer. In DNA, the CDR3 is TGTGCCAGCAGTTTAACGGAGGGCAGTCGGGGTGAAGCTTTCTTT. Its protein product is CASSLTEGSRGEAFF.